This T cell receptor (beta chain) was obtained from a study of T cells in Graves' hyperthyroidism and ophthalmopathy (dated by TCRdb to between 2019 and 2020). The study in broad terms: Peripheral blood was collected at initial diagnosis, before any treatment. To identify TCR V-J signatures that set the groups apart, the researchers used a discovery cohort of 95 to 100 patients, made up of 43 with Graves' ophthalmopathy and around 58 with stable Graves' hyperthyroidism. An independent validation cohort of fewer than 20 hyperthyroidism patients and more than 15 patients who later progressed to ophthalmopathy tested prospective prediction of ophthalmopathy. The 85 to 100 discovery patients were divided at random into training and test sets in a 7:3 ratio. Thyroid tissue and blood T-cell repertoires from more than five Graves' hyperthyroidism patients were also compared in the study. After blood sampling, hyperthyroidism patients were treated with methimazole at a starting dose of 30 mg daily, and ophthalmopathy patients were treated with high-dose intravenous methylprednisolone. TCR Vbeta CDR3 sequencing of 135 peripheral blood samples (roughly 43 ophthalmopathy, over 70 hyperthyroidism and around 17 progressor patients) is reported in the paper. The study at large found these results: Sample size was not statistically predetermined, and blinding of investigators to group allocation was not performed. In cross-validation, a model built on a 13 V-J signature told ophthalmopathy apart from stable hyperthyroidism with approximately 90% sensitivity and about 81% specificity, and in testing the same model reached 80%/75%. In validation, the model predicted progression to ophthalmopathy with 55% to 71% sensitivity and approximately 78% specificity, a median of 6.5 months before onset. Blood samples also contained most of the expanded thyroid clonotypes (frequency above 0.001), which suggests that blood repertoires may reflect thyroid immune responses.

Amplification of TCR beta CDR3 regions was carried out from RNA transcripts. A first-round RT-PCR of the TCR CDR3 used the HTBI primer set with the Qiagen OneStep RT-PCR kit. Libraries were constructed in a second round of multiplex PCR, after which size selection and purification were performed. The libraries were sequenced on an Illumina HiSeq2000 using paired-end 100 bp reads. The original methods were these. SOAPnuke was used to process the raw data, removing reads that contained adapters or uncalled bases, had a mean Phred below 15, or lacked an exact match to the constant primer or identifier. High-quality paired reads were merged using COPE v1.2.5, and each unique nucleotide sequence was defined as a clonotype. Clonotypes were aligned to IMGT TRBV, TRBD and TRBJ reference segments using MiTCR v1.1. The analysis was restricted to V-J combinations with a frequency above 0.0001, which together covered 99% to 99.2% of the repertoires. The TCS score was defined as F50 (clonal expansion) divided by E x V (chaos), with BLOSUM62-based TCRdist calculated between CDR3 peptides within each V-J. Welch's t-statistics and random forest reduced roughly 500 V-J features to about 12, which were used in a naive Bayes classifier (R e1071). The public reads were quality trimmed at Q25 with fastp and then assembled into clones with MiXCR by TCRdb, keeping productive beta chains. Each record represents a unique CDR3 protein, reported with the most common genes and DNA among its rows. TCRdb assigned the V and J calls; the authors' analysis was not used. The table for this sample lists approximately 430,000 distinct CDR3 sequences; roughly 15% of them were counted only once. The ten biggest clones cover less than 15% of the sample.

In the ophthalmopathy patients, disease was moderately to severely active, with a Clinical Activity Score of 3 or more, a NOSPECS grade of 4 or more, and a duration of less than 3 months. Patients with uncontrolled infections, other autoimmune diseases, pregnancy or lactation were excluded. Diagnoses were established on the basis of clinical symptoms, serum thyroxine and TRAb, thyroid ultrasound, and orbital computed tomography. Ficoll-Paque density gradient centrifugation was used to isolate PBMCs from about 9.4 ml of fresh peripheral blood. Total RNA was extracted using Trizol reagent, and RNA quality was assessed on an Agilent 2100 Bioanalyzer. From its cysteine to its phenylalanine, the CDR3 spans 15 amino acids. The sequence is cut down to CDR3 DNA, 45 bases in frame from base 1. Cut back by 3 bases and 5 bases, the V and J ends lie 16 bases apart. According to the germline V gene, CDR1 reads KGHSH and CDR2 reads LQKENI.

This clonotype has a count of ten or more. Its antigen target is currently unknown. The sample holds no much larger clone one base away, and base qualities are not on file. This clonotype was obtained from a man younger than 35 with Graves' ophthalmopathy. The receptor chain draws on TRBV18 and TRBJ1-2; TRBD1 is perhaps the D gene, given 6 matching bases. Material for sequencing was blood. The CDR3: CASSPSTEGDYGYTF. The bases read TGTGCCAGCTCACCTTCCACCGAGGGGGATTATGGCTACACCTTC.